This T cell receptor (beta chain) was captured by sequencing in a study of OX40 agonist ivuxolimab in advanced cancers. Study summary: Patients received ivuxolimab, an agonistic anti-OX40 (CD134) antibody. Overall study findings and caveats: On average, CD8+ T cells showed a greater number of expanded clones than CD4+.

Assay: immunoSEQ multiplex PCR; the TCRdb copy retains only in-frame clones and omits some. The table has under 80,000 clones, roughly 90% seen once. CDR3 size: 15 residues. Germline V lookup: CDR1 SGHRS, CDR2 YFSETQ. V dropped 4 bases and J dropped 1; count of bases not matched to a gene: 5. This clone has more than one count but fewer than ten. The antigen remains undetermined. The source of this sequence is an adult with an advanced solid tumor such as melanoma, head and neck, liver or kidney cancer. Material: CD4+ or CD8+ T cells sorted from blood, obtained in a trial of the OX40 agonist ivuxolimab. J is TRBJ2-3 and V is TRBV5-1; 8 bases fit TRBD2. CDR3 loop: CASSAGRGGTDTQYF. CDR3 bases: TGCGCCAGCAGCGCCGGGAGGGGGGGCACAGATACGCAGTATTTT.